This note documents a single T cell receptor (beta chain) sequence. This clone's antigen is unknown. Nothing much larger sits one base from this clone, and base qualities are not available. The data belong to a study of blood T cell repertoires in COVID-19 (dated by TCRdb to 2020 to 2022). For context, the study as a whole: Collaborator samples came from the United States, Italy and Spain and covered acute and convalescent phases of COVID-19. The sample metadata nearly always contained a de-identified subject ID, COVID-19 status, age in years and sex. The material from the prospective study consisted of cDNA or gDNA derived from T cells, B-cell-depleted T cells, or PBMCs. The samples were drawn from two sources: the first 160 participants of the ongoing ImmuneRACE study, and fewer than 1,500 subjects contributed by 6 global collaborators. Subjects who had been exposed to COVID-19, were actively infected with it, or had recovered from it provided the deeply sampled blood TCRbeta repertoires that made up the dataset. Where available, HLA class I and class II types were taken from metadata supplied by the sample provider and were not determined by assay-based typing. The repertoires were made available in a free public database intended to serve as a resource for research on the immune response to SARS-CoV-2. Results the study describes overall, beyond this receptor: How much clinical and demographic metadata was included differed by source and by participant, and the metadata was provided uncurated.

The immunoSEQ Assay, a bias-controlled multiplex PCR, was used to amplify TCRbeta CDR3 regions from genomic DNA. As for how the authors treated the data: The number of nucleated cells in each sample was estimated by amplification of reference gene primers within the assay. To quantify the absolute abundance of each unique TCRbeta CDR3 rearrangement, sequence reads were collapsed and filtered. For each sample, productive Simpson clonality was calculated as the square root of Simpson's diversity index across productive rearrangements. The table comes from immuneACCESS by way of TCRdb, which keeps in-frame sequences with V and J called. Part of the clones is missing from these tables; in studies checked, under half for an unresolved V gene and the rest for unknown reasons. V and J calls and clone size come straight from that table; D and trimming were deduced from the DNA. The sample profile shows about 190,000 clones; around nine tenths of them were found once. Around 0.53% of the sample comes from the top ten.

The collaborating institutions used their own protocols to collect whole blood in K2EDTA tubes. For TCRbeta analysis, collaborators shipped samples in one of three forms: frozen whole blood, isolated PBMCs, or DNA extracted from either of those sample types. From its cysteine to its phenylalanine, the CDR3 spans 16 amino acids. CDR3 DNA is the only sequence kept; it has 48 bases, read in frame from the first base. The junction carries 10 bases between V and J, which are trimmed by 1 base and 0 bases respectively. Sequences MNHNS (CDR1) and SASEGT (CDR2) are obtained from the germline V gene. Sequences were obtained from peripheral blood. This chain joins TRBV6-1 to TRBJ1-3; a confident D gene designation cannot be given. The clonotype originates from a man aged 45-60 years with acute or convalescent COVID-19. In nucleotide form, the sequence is TGTGCCAGCAGTGAAGTTATGAGGAACTCTGGAAACACCATATATTTT. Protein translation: CASSEVMRNSGNTIYF.